This TCR beta chain was identified in a study of human thymus T cells. Study-wide results and limits: As related research reported, thymic repertoires overlapped highly among unrelated individuals.

Regarding this clone: Its antigen is unknown.

Thymic resections from corrective heart surgery supplied the tissue. With 6 bases clipped from V and 3 bases from J, the junction kept 7 bases outside the gene matches. Germline loops: CDR1 LGHNA, CDR2 YNFKEQ. The CDR3 runs 15 residues. The protocol was immunoSEQ multiplex PCR, while the TCRdb copy is restricted to in-frame clones and leaves out a portion. The sample comprises tens of thousands of clones, 85% to 95% of which are singletons, and 0.03% to 0.035% rests with the top ten. Sequenced input: thymus tissue. The receptor was isolated from a girl less than two years old with a congenital heart defect but otherwise immunologically healthy. The V and J genes are TRBV4-2 and TRBJ2-2; 7 positions match TRBD1. The CDR3 bases are TGTGCCAGCAGTCACACAGGGGCCGACACCGGGGAGCTGTTTTTT. This sequence encodes CASSHTGADTGELFF.